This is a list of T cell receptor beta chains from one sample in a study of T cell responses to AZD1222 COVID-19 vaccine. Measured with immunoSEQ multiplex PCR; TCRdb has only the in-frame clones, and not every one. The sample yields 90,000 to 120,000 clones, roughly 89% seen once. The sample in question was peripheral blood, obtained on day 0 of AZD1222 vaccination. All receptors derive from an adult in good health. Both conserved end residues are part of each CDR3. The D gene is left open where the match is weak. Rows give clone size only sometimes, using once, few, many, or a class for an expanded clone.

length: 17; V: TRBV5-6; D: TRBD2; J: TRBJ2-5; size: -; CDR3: CASSSRTSGGIKETQYF; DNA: TGTGCCAGCAGCTCTAGGACTAGCGGGGGGATTAAAGAGACCCAGTACTTC
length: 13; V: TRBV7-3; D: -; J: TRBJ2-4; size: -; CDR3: CASSATGLNIQYF; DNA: TGTGCCAGCAGCGCCACAGGGTTAAACATTCAGTACTTC
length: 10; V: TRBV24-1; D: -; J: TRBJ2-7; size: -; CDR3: CATVSVLEYF; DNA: TGTGCCACCGTTTCGGTTTTGGAGTACTTC
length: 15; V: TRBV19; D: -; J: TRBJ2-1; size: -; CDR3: CASSIVGGPFNEQFF; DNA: TGTGCCAGTAGTATTGTGGGGGGCCCATTCAATGAGCAGTTCTTC
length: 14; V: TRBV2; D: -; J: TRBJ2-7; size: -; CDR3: CASNARQDVYEQYF; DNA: TGTGCCAGCAACGCGAGACAGGACGTATACGAGCAGTACTTC
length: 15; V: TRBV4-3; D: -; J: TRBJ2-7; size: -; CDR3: CASSQGRTATYEQYF; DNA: TGCGCCAGCAGCCAAGGCAGGACCGCTACCTACGAGCAGTACTTC
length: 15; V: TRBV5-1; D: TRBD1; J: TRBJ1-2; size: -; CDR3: CASSASGTGIAGYTF; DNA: TGCGCCAGCAGCGCCTCCGGGACAGGGATCGCCGGCTACACCTTC
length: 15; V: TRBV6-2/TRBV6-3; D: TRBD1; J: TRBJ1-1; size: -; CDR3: CASSSQGARDTEAFF; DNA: TGTGCCAGCAGTTCCCAGGGGGCGCGGGACACTGAAGCTTTCTTT
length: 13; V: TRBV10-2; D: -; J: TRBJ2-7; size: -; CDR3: CASSLGGSYEQYF; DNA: TGCGCCAGCAGTCTCGGGGGCTCCTACGAGCAGTACTTC
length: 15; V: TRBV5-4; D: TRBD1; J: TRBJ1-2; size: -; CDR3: CASSLASGQGNGYTF; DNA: TGTGCCAGCAGCTTGGCCTCGGGACAGGGAAATGGCTACACCTTC
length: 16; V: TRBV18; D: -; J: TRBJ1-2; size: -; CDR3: CASSLRTERSGYGYTF; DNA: TGTGCCAGCTCCCTGAGGACAGAACGTTCTGGCTATGGCTACACCTTC
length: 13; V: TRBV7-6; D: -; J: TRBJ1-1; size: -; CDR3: CASSLERNTEAFF; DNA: TGTGCCAGCAGCTTAGAGAGAAACACTGAAGCTTTCTTT
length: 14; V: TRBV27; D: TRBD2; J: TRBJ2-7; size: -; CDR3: CASSLSLAGYEQYF; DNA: TGTGCCAGCAGTCTGTCTCTAGCGGGCTACGAGCAGTACTTC
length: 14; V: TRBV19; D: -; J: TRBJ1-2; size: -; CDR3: CASSIRALGYGYTF; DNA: TGTGCCAGTAGTATCAGGGCTTTGGGCTATGGCTACACCTTC
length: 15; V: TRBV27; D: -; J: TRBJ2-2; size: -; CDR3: CASSLGPINTGELFF; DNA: TGTGCCAGCAGTTTGGGTCCGATTAACACCGGGGAGCTGTTTTTT
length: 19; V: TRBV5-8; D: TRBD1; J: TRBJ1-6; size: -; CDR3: CASSLDRTGGGWYNSPLHF; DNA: TGTGCCAGCAGCTTGGATAGGACAGGGGGCGGTTGGTATAATTCACCCCTCCACTTT
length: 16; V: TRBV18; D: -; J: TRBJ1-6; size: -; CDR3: CASSPTLSSYNSPLHF; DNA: TGTGCCAGCTCTCCTACACTGAGCTCCTATAATTCACCCCTCCACTTT
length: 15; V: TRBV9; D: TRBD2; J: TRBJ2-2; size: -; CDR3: CASSSSGGNTGELFF; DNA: TGTGCCAGCAGCAGCAGCGGGGGAAACACCGGGGAGCTGTTTTTT
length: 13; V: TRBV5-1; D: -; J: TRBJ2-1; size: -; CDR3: CASSLQGGNEQFF; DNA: TGCGCCAGCAGCTTGCAGGGAGGCAATGAGCAGTTCTTC
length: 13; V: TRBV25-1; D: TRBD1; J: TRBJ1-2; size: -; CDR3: CASSRTGGYGYTF; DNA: TGTGCCAGCAGTAGGACAGGGGGCTATGGCTACACCTTC
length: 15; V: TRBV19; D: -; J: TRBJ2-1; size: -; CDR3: CASSILGSSYNEQFF; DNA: TGTGCCAGTAGTATATTGGGGAGCTCCTACAATGAGCAGTTCTTC
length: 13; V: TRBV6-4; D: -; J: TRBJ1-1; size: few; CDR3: CASSQTDNTEAFF; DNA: TGTGCCAGCAGCCAGACAGATAACACTGAAGCTTTCTTT
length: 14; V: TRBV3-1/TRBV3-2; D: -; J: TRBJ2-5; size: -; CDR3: CASSLPLGGKTQYF; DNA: TGTGCCAGCAGCTTACCTTTGGGGGGAAAGACCCAGTACTTC
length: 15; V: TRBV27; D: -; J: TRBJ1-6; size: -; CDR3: CASRNFGSYNSPLHF; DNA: TGTGCCAGCCGCAATTTTGGCTCCTATAATTCACCCCTCCACTTT
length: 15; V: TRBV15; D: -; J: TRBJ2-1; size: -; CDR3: CATSRDSYRDNEQFF; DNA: TGTGCCACCAGCAGAGATTCGTACAGAGACAATGAGCAGTTCTTC
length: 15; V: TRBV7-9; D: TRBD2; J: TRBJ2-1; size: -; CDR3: CASSFSAGGNEEQFF; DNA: TGTGCCAGCAGCTTCTCTGCGGGAGGGAATGAGGAGCAGTTCTTC
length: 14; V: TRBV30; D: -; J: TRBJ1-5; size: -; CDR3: CAWSQGGYNQPQHF; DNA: TGTGCCTGGAGCCAGGGAGGGTACAATCAGCCCCAGCATTTT
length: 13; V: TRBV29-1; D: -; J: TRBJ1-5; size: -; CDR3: CSVGLGPNQPQHF; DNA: TGCAGCGTTGGCCTGGGTCCCAATCAGCCCCAGCATTTT
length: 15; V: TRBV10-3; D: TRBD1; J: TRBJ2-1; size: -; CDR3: CAITSTGGSYNEQFF; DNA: TGTGCCATCACGTCGACAGGGGGTTCCTACAATGAGCAGTTCTTC
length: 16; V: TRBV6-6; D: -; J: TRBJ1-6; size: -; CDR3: CASSYWLAGLGSPLHF; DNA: TGTGCCAGCAGTTACTGGTTGGCAGGGTTGGGTTCACCCCTCCACTTT
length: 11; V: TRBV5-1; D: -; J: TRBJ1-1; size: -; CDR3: CASTRGAEAFF; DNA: TGCGCCAGCACGAGGGGAGCTGAAGCTTTCTTT
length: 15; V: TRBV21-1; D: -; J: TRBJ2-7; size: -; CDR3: CASSSSGPSSYEQYF; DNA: TGTGCCAGCAGCAGTAGCGGGCCGAGCTCCTACGAGCAGTACTTC
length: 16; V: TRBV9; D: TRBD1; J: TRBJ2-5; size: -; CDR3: CASSVDGTGIKETQYF; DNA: TGTGCCAGCAGCGTAGACGGGACAGGCATTAAAGAGACCCAGTACTTC
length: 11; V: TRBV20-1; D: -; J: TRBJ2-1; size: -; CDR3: CSADTDPEQFF; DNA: TGCAGTGCTGACACAGACCCAGAGCAGTTCTTC
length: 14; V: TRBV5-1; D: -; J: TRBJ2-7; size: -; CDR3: CASTRWDVAYEQYF; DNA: TGCGCCAGCACCCGGTGGGACGTAGCCTACGAGCAGTACTTC
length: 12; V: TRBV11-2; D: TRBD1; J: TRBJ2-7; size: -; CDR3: CASSQGAYEQYF; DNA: TGTGCCAGCAGCCAGGGGGCGTACGAGCAGTACTTC
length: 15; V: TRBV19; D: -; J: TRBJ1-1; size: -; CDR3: CASLSHWRANTEAFF; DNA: TGTGCCAGCCTAAGCCATTGGAGGGCGAACACTGAAGCTTTCTTT
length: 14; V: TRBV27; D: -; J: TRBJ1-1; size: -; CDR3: CASRLGQTNTEAFF; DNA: TGTGCCAGCAGACTCGGACAGACGAACACTGAAGCTTTCTTT
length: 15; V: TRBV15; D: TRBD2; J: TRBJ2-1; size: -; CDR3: CATSRSGGSYNEQFF; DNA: TGTGCCACCAGCAGAAGCGGGGGTTCCTACAATGAGCAGTTCTTC
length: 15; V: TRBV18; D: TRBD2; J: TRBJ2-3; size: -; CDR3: CASSPGLTHTDTQYF; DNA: TGTGCCAGCTCACCGGGACTAACCCACACAGATACGCAGTATTTT
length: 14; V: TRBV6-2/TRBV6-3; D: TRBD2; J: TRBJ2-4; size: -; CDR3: CASSYGLAGFIQYF; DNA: TGTGCCAGCAGTTACGGTCTAGCGGGGTTTATTCAGTACTTC
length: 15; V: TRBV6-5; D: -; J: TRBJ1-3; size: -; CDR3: CASSPTAPPGNTIYF; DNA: TGTGCCAGCAGTCCGACCGCTCCGCCTGGAAACACCATATATTTT
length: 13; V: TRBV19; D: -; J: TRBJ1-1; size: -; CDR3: CASSTGANTEAFF; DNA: TGTGCCAGTAGTACCGGAGCGAACACTGAAGCTTTCTTT
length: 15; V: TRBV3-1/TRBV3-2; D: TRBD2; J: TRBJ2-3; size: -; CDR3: CASSYRLADTDTQYF; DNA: TGTGCCAGCAGCTACCGACTAGCGGACACAGATACGCAGTATTTT
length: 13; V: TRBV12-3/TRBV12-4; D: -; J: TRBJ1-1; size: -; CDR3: CASSLKMNTEAFF; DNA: TGTGCCAGCAGTTTAAAGATGAACACTGAAGCTTTCTTT
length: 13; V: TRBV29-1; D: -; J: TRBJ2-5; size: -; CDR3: CSVSTGTGKTQYF; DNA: TGCAGCGTATCAACAGGGACGGGAAAGACCCAGTACTTC